Described below is a single T cell receptor beta chain sequence and its context. Those enrolled in Seattle joined during active infection and were followed longitudinally afterward. The V gene's germline CDR1 is SGDLS and CDR2 YYNGEE. The CDR3 contains 13 residues. V lost 4 bases and J 8 bases, leaving 14 bases between the germline ends. These data belong to a study of blood T cell repertoires in COVID-19. Study as a whole: Both acute and convalescent COVID-19 samples were obtained from the United States, Italy and Spain.

In the study's own analysis: Amplification of reference gene primers was used by the study to estimate nucleated cell counts. Using immunoSEQ multiplex PCR, the repertoire was profiled, and TCRdb retains in-frame clones only, with some absent. The DNA gave D and trimming, while V, J and clone size come from that table. This table holds around 210,000 clones, 65% to 90% found once. This sequence joins TRBV9 and TRBJ2-3, with no clear D. The receptor's source is a man aged 45-60 years with COVID-19, enrolled during active disease. The sequencing sample was made of peripheral blood. The CDR3 sequence is CASSLTVGGTQYF. CDR3 DNA: TGTGCCAGCAGCCTCACCGTAGGCGGTACGCAGTATTTT.